Presented here are 2 T cell receptor beta chains from one specimen sequenced in a study of T-cell memory formation after mild COVID-19. TCRdb re-derived calls from the 5' RACE reads in MiXCR, one entry per CDR3 protein. The table lists under 200,000 distinct CDR3 sequences, roughly 12% of them singletons. Input material: PBMCs or a T cell subset sorted from them (not recorded which). The origin of the receptors is a man aged 18 to 30 who had mild COVID-19 (a few samples of this study predate the infection). Cell type and time point are not known.

This clonotype has only a few counts. The rearrangement joins TRBV6-2 or TRBV6-3 to TRBJ1-1; a weak D match, TRBD1 (6 bases). The V gene's germline CDR1 is MNHEY and CDR2 SVGEGT. V was clipped by 2 bases and J by 2 bases, with 12 bases between them. The CDR3 sequence is 15 residues long. The CDR3 reads CASSYAGTPNTEAFF. As DNA, the CDR3 is TGTGCCAGCAGTTACGCCGGGACACCTAACACTGAAGCTTTCTTT.

CDR3 bases: TGTGCCAGCAGTTACGATCCAGCCTATGGCTACACCTTC. It is translated as CASSYDPAYGYTF. The rearrangement links TRBV6-5 to TRBJ1-2; D is unclear. The CDR3 length is 13 residues. V was pared by 2 bases and J by 4 bases, with 8 bases between. CDR1 and CDR2 from the germline V gene are MNHEY and SVGAGI.